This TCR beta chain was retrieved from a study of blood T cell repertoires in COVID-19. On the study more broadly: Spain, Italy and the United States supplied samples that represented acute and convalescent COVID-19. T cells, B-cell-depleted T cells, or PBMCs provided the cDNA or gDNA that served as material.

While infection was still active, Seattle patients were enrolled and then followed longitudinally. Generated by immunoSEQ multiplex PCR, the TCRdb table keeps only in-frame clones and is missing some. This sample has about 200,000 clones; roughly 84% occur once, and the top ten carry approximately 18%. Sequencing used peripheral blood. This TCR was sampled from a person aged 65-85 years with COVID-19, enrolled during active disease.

The CDR3 loop is CASIGQAQGGYTF. In nucleotides, the CDR3 is TGTGCCAGCATAGGACAGGCCCAGGGTGGCTACACCTTC. The chain uses TRBV28 and TRBJ1-2; the match to TRBD1 covers 7 bases. Germline V gene data show CDR1 as MDHEN and CDR2 as SYDVKM. Trimming removed 7 bases from V and 7 bases from J; junction bases left unmatched: 9. The CDR3 loop spans 13 amino acids.